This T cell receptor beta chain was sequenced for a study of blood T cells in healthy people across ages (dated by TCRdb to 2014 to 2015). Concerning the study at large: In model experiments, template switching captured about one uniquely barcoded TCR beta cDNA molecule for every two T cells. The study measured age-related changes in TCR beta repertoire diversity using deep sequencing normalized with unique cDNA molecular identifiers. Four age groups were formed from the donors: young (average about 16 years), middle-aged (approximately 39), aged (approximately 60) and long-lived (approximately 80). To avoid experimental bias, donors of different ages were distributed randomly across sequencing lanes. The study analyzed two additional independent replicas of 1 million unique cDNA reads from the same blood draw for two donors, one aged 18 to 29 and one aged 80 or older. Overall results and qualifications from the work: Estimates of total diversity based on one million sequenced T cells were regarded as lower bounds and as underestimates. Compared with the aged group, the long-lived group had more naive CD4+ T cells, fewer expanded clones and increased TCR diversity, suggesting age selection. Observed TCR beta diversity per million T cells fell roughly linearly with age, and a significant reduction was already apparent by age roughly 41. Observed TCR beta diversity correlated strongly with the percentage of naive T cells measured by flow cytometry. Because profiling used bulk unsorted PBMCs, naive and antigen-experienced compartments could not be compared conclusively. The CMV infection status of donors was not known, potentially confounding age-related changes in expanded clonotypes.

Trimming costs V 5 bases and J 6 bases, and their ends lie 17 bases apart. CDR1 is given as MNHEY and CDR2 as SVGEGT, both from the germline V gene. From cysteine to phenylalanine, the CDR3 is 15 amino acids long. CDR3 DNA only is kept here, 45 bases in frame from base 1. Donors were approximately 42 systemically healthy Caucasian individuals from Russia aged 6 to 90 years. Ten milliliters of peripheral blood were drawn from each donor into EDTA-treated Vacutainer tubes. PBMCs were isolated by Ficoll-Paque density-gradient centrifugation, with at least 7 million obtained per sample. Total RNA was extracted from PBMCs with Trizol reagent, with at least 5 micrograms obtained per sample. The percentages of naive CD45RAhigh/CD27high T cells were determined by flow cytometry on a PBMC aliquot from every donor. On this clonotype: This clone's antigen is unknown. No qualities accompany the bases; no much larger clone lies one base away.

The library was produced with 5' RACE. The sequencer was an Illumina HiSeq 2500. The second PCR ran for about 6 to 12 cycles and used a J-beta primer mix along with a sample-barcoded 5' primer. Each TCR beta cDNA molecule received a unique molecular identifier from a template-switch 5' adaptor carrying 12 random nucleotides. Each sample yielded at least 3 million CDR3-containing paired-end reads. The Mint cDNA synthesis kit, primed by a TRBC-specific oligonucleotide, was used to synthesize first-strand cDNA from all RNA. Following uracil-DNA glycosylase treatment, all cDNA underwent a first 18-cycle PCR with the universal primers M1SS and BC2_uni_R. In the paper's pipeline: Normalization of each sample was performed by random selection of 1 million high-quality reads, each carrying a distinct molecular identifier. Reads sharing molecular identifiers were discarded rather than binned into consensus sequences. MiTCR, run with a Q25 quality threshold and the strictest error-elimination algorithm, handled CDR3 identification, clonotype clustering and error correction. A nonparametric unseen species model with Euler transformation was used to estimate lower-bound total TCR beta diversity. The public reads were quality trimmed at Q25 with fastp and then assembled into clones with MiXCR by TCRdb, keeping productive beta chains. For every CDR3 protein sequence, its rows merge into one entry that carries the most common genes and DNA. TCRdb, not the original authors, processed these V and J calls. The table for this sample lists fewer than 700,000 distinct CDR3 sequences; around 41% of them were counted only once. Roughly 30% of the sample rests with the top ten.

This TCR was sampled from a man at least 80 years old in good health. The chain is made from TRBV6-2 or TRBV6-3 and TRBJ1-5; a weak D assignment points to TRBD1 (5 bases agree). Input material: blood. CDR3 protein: CASSAGGGTGQPQHF. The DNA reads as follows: TGTGCCAGCAGTGCTGGAGGAGGGACCGGTCAGCCCCAGCATTTT.